The 20 T cell receptor beta chains presented below share a single source sample, sequenced in a study of T cells after yellow fever vaccination. TCRdb reprocessed the 5' RACE reads with MiXCR, giving one entry per CDR3 protein. The sample records some 390,000 distinct CDR3 sequences, around 6.4% being singletons. The input for sequencing was PBMCs, taken 5 days after the yellow fever booster vaccination. Receptor source: a man aged 25 to 45 who received the YFV17D yellow fever vaccine.

This clonotype showed up many times. The DNA of the CDR3 is TGTGCCTACCGGGACAGGGGTTACGAGCAGTACTTC. It encodes CAYRDRGYEQYF. The chain employs TRBV30 and TRBJ2-7; 10 bases align to TRBD1. CDR1 is GTSNPN, CDR2 SVGIG, per germline (reference sequence). The junction had 4 bases not matched to a gene; V was cut back by 7 bases and J by 4 bases. CDR3 length: 12 amino acids.

Only a few counts were recorded for this clonotype. The CDR3 DNA follows: TGTGCCAGCTCACCTCCCCGGGACAGGGCCGAGCAGTACTTC. Protein sequence: CASSPPRDRAEQYF. The gene calls are TRBV18 and TRBJ2-7, with 9 bases aligning to TRBD1. The CDR3 extends over 14 amino acids. V was clipped by 3 bases and J by 6 bases; unmatched bases: 6. Germline lookup yields CDR1 KGHSH and CDR2 LQKENI.

This clonotype came up a few times. The V gene is TRBV7-6, the J gene TRBJ2-6; perhaps TRBD1 as D (6 bases). Germline V gene sequence: CDR1 SGHVS, CDR2 FNYEAQ. Trimming stripped 7 bases from V and 0 bases from J, with 19 bases between. The CDR3 covers 18 residues. The CDR3 sequence is CASTPGWDTRSGANVLTF. As DNA, the CDR3 is TGTGCCAGCACCCCAGGCTGGGACACTCGCTCTGGGGCCAACGTCCTGACTTTC.

This chain joins TRBV6-9 and TRBJ2-5, with D unresolved. CDR1 is MNHGY and CDR2 is SVAAGI in the germline V gene. V shed 2 bases and J shed 5 bases, with 9 bases lying between them. The CDR3 runs to 13 residues. For the CDR3, the DNA is TGTGCCAGCAGTTATATACCCCGGGAGACCCAGTACTTC. Protein product: CASSYIPRETQYF.

The genes are TRBV20-1 and TRBJ2-1; TRBD2 matches at 10 bases. CDR3 length equals 13 residues. Trimming cost V 6 bases and J 6 bases; bases outside gene matches: 5. Looked up from germline, CDR1 is DFQATT and CDR2 is SNEGSKA (reference sequence). The CDR3 nucleotides are TGCAGTGCCCAGCGGGAGGGCCTCAATGAGCAGTTCTTC. It specifies CSAQREGLNEQFF.

This clonotype was recorded many times. The V gene is TRBV7-2, the J gene TRBJ1-5, with a tentative D call TRBD1 (5 bases). The germline V gene encodes CDR1 SGHTA and CDR2 FQGNSA. This CDR3 spans 13 amino acids. V was cut by 5 bases and J by 4 bases, with 9 bases left in between. The CDR3 sequence: CASSRDRNQPQHF. The CDR3, as DNA: TGTGCCAGCAGCCGCGACAGAAATCAGCCCCAGCATTTT.

The CDR3 reads CASSMGGGETQYF. The CDR3, as DNA: TGCGCCAGCAGCATGGGGGGTGGGGAGACCCAGTACTTC. V usage is TRBV5-1 and J usage is TRBJ2-5, with D perhaps matching TRBD2 (6 bases). Trimming took 4 bases from V and 5 from J, leaving 12 bases between them. The CDR3 has 13 amino acids. CDR1 is SGHRS and CDR2 is YFSETQ in the germline V gene.

This clonotype was seen a few times. V and J are TRBV27 and TRBJ2-7, with 9 bases that match TRBD2. Losses at the gene ends were 2 bases for V and 1 base for J; bases not matched to a gene: 3. The CDR3 has 15 residues. The germline gives CDR1 MNHEY, CDR2 SMNVEV (reference sequence). CDR3 amino acids: CASSLKAGGSYEQYF. The CDR3 coding sequence is TGTGCCAGCAGTTTAAAAGCGGGAGGTTCCTACGAGCAGTACTTC.

This clonotype was recorded many times. The chain recombines TRBV15 with TRBJ2-4, with 11 bases aligning to TRBD1. The CDR3 has 14 amino acids. V was pared by 5 bases and J by 9 bases, with 6 bases of the junction left unmatched. Germline V gives CDR1 LNHNV, CDR2 YYDKDF (reference sequence). CDR3 amino acids: CATSSGTGGAIQYF. CDR3 nucleotides: TGTGCCACCAGCTCCGGGACAGGGGGTGCCATTCAGTACTTC.

This chain uses TRBV7-9 with TRBJ2-2; no definite D call. Germline CDR1 and CDR2: SEHNR and FQNEAQ (reference sequence). The CDR3 totals 11 residues. V was clipped by 3 bases and J by 7 bases, with 3 bases between them. In DNA form, the CDR3 reads TGTGCCAGCAGCTTGGACGGGGAGCTGTTTTTT. Translated: CASSLDGELFF. The variable domain in full, completed from reference TRBV7-9 and TRBJ2-2, reads DTGVSQNPRHKITKRGQNVTFRCDPISEHNRLYWYRQTLGQGPEFLTYFQNEAQLEKSRLLSDRFSAERPKGSFSTLEIQRTEQGDSAMYLCASSLDGELFFGEGSRLTVL.

The chain uses TRBV10-3 and TRBJ2-1; the match to TRBD2 covers 10 bases. The CDR3 covers 15 residues. Germline values: CDR1 ENHRY, CDR2 SYGVKD. Trimming took 6 bases from V and 6 from J; bases not matched to a gene: 8. CDR3 region: CAIREGAGGSNEQFF. In DNA, the CDR3 is TGTGCCATCAGGGAGGGAGCGGGAGGGAGCAATGAGCAGTTCTTC.

This clonotype appeared a few times. The chain links TRBV7-8 to TRBJ2-5; no firm D call. The length of the CDR3 is 13 residues. Germline V CDR1 and CDR2: SGHVS, FQNEAQ. V was shortened by 3 bases and J by 9 bases, with 14 bases between the two germline ends. CDR3 in amino acids: CASSFNALGSQYF. Here the CDR3 DNA reads TGTGCCAGCAGCTTTAACGCTCTCGGGTCCCAGTACTTC.

This clonotype was recorded a few times. The chain employs TRBV7-2 and TRBJ2-7; D is unclear. V was clipped by 4 bases and J by 3 bases, with 13 bases between them. The CDR3 runs 14 residues. Germline V gene lookup returns CDR1 SGHTA and CDR2 FQGNSA. The CDR3: CASSSSDNSYEQYF. The CDR3 DNA reads TGTGCCAGCAGCTCGTCTGACAACAGCTACGAGCAGTACTTC.

This clonotype was recorded a few times. The rearrangement links TRBV20-1 to TRBJ1-4; D is possibly TRBD1 (5 bases). V was clipped by 3 bases and J by 3 bases, with 11 bases between them. Germline CDR1 is DFQATT and CDR2 is SNEGSKA (reference sequence). CDR3 length: 14 amino acids. DNA for the CDR3: TGCAGTGCTAGTGTCCGGGGGGCTAATGAAAAACTGTTTTTT. This encodes CSASVRGANEKLFF.

The CDR3 sequence is CASSFNPGAQYF. DNA of the CDR3: TGTGCCAGCAGCTTTAACCCGGGGGCCCAGTACTTC. This sequence joins TRBV7-2 and TRBJ2-5; the D gene is possibly TRBD2 (6 bases). V lost 3 bases and J lost 9, with 11 bases in between. The CDR3 has 12 residues. Germline assignment: CDR1 SGHTA and CDR2 FQGNSA.

The table lists this clonotype with many counts. In DNA, the CDR3 is TGCGCCAGCAGCCAAGATCAGGGGTCGGTGCAGTACTTC. This codes for CASSQDQGSVQYF. The V and J genes are TRBV4-3 and TRBJ2-7; D might be TRBD1 (6 bases). The ends were cut back, 0 bases at V and 9 bases at J, with 12 bases in the middle. CDR1 LGHNA and CDR2 YSLEER come from the germline V gene. The CDR3 has 13 amino acids.

This clonotype was counted ten times or more. CDR3 amino acids: CASSYGGGGLYQPQHF. The DNA of the CDR3 is TGTGCCAGCAGTTACGGAGGGGGAGGCCTTTATCAGCCCCAGCATTTT. The chain recombines TRBV6-2 or TRBV6-3 with TRBJ1-5; tentative D call: TRBD1 (6 bases). Germline assignment: CDR1 MNHEY and CDR2 SVGEGT. This CDR3 comprises 16 residues. V gave up 2 bases and J gave up 5 bases, with 16 bases separating them.

This clonotype has a count of ten or more. The genes are TRBV20-1 and TRBJ2-1; the D gene could be TRBD1 or TRBD2 (6 bases each). The CDR3 runs 15 residues. Trimming stripped 6 bases from V and 6 bases from J, with 21 bases between. In germline, CDR1 is DFQATT, CDR2 SNEGSKA (reference sequence). The CDR3 nucleotides read TGCAGTGCACGCCCGGGGGCGGAAAGTGCCAATGAGCAGTTCTTC. Its translation: CSARPGAESANEQFF.

Only a few counts were recorded for this clonotype. The chain employs TRBV7-2 and TRBJ2-7; a possible D gene is TRBD2 (7 bases). The germline CDR1 and CDR2 sequences are SGHTA and FQGNSA. The CDR3 covers 16 residues. The V end lost 2 bases, the J end lost 3 bases, and 17 bases lay between the germline ends. The CDR3 here is CASSLRGGGAIYEQYF. CDR3 in DNA: TGTGCCAGCAGCTTAAGGGGGGGGGGCGCCATCTACGAGCAGTACTTC. Full variable domain (missing parts from reference TRBV7-2 and TRBJ2-7): GAGVSQSPSNKVTEKGKDVELRCDPISGHTALYWYRQSLGQGLEFLIYFQGNSAPDKSGLPSDRFSAERTGGSVSTLTIQRTQQEDSAVYLCASSLRGGGAIYEQYFGPGTRLTVT.

V and J are TRBV5-5 and TRBJ2-4; the D is unclear. The V and J ends lost 0 bases and 8 bases respectively, with 12 bases between them. CDR1 is SGHKS, CDR2 YYEKEE, per germline (reference sequence). This CDR3 has 14 amino acids. CDR3 coding DNA: TGTGCCAGCAGCTTGGGAGGAATTGCGGACATTCAGTACTTC. Translating it yields CASSLGGIADIQYF.